The clone carrying this T cell receptor beta chain was observed at least ten times. CDR1 is SGHTA and CDR2 is FQGNSA in the germline V gene. Between the trimmed V and J ends, which lost 5 bases and 3 bases, there was a span of 17 bases. The CDR3 spans 15 residues. The source of the sample is a study of glioma-infiltrating T cells. Using RNA template, CDR3s of TCR alpha and beta were amplified with iRepertoire arm-PCR. TCRdb passed the multiplex PCR reads through MiXCR, listing each CDR3 protein once. Among roughly 120,000 distinct CDR3 sequences listed, more than 20% were seen once. V and J are TRBV7-2 and TRBJ2-7, with D possibly TRBD1 on 6 matching bases. This receptor was taken from a human donor with low-grade glioma or glioblastoma, undergoing nonglioma brain surgery, or in good health (not recorded which). Sequenced: glioma tissue, nonneoplastic brain tissue, or PBMCs (not recorded which). For the CDR3, the DNA is TGTGCCAGCAGCGCCACAGGGACAACCTTCTACGAGCAGTACTTC. It yields the protein CASSATGTTFYEQYF. The variable domain in full, completed from reference TRBV7-2 and TRBJ2-7, reads GAGVSQSPSNKVTEKGKDVELRCDPISGHTALYWYRQSLGQGLEFLIYFQGNSAPDKSGLPSDRFSAERTGGSVSTLTIQRTQQEDSAVYLCASSATGTTFYEQYFGPGTRLTVT.